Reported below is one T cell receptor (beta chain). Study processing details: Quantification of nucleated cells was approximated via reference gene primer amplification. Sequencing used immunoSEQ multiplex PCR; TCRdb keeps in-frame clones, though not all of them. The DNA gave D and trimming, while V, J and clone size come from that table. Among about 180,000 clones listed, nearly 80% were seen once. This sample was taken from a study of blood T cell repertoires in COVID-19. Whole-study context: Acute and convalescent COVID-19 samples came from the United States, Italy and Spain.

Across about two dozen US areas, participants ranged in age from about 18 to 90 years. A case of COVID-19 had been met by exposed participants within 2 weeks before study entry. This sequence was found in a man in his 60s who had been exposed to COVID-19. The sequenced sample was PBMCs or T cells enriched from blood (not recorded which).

The DNA of the CDR3 is TGCGCCAGCAGCTCCTCCATTAGCGGTCAAAGGGGAGATACGCAGTATTTT. The encoded protein is CASSSSISGQRGDTQYF. The V gene is TRBV5-1, the J gene TRBJ2-3, with D perhaps TRBD2 (6 bases). Per germline, CDR1 SGHRS and CDR2 YFSETQ. Between the trimmed V and J ends, which lost 3 bases and 5 bases, there was a span of 22 bases. The CDR3 is 17 amino acids.